This TCR beta chain was captured in a study of T cell responses to AZD1222 COVID-19 vaccine. Study-wide findings and caveats: None of the repertoires were sampled until the peak T cell response had passed. Donors were chiefly white British, with a greater number of females, and clonal diversity was perhaps underestimated.

Both about-4-week and about-12-week second-dose recipients were combined. About this clone itself: Antigen specificity is unknown.

Clones were read by immunoSEQ multiplex PCR, and TCRdb kept only the in-frame ones, dropping some. The sample includes about 110,000 clones, about 90% of them seen just once. The CDR3 totals 14 residues. CDR1 and CDR2 from the germline V gene are SEHNR and FQNEAQ (reference sequence). Deletions cut 9 bases from V and 2 bases from J, with 17 bases between. This receptor was identified in an adult who received the AZD1222 COVID-19 vaccine. Sample: peripheral blood, taken 28 days after the second AZD1222 dose. This sequence joins TRBV7-9 and TRBJ2-7; D possibly corresponds to TRBD1 (6 bases). In DNA, the CDR3 is TGTGCCAGTACGACCTCAGAGGGGGCCTACGAGCAGTACTTC. Translating gives CASTTSEGAYEQYF.